This TCR beta chain derives from a study of T cell responses to AZD1222 COVID-19 vaccine. Study results and limitations: Repertoire collection took place solely once the T cell response had peaked. Among vaccine-associated CD4 TCRs, coverage spanned spike, with dominance at 160-218 and 743-854. Donors were largely white British and mainly female; clonal diversity was possibly underestimated.

Comment on this clone: Its specificity is not known.

Sequencing used immunoSEQ multiplex PCR; TCRdb keeps in-frame clones, though not all of them. The sample carries about 160,000 clones, roughly 94% recorded once. The V and J ends lost 3 bases and 4 bases, in that order; junction bases with no gene match: 3. The germline gives CDR1 SGHTA, CDR2 FQGNSA. CDR3 size: 15 residues. The clonotype comes from an adult in good health. The sample here was peripheral blood, taken on day 0 of MenACWY control vaccination. This chain links TRBV7-2 with TRBJ2-3, with TRBD1 matching over 11 bases. DNA of the CDR3: TGTGCCAGCAGCTTCTTGGGACAGGGGGCAGATACGCAGTATTTT. Its protein product is CASSFLGQGADTQYF.